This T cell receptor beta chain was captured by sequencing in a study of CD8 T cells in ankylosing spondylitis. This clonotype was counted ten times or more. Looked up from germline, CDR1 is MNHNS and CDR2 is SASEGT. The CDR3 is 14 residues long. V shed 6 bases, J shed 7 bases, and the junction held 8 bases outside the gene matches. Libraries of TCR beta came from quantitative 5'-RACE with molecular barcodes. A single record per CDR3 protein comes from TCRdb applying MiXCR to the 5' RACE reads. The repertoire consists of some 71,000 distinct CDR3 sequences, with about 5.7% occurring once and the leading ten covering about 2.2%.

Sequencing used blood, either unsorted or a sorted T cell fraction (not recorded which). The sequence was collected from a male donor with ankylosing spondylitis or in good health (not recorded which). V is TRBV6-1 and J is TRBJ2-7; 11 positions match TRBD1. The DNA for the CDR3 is TGTGCCAGCAGCGCGGACAGGGGGCCAGATGAGCAGTACTTC. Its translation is CASSADRGPDEQYF.